The source of this TCR beta chain is a study of T cells in Graves' hyperthyroidism and ophthalmopathy (dated by TCRdb to between 2018 and 2021). Broadly, across the study: Peripheral blood samples were taken at initial diagnosis, before any treatment was given. Whether ophthalmopathy could be predicted prospectively was tested in an independent validation cohort made up of approximately 19 hyperthyroidism patients plus 17 patients who later progressed to ophthalmopathy. After sampling, hyperthyroidism patients received methimazole starting at 30 mg daily, and ophthalmopathy patients received high-dose intravenous methylprednisolone. According to the paper, TCR Vbeta CDR3 sequencing was carried out on 120 to 150 peripheral blood samples, which came from some 41 ophthalmopathy, roughly 75 hyperthyroidism and roughly 17 progressor patients. In addition, the study compared T-cell repertoires in thyroid tissue and in blood from 6 or 7 Graves' hyperthyroidism patients. The 100 or so discovery patients were divided at random into training and test sets in a 7:3 ratio. A discovery cohort of fewer than 110 patients, 43 with Graves' ophthalmopathy and roughly 59 with stable Graves' hyperthyroidism, was used to find distinguishing TCR V-J signatures. The paper as a whole reports these results and caveats: Ophthalmopathy was separated from stable hyperthyroidism by a 13 V-J signature model, with just over 85% sensitivity and roughly 81% specificity obtained in cross-validation and 80%/75% obtained in testing. In validation, the model predicted progression to ophthalmopathy with around 71% sensitivity and roughly 72% specificity, a median of around six months before onset. Sample size was not statistically predetermined, and investigators were not blinded to group allocation. Most expanded thyroid clonotypes (frequency above 0.001) were also detected in blood, suggesting blood repertoires may reflect thyroid immune responses.

Amplification of TCR beta CDR3 regions was carried out from RNA transcripts. A first-round RT-PCR of the TCR CDR3 used the HTBI primer set with the Qiagen OneStep RT-PCR kit. Libraries were constructed in a second round of multiplex PCR, after which size selection and purification were performed. Libraries were sequenced paired-end with 100 bp reads on an Illumina HiSeq2000. As for the authors' bioinformatics: SOAPnuke was used to process the raw data, with reads discarded if the reads contained adapters or uncalled bases, had a mean Phred below 15, or lacked an exact constant-primer or identifier match. COPE v1.2.5 was used to merge the high-quality paired reads, and each unique nucleotide sequence was defined as a clonotype. MiTCR v1.1 was used to align the clonotypes against IMGT TRBV, TRBD and TRBJ reference segments. The analysis was restricted to V-J combinations with a frequency above 0.0001, which together covered 99.2% of the repertoires. A TCS score was defined as the ratio of F50 (clonal expansion) to E x V (chaos), with BLOSUM62-based TCRdist applied between CDR3 peptides within each V-J. Welch's t-statistics and random forest reduced roughly 530 V-J features to roughly 13, which were used in a naive Bayes classifier (R e1071). TCRdb reprocessing: public reads trimmed at Q25 with fastp, clones called with MiXCR, in-frame beta chains kept. Rows are unified per CDR3 protein, each entry keeping the most common DNA and genes. In this record, the V and J calls reflect TCRdb's handling and not the investigators' own analysis. The sample includes 560,000 or so distinct CDR3 sequences, with about 20% observed a single time. The ten largest make up approximately 48% of the sample.

Moderately to severely active disease, a Clinical Activity Score of at least 3, a NOSPECS grade of at least 4, and a duration under 3 months were present in ophthalmopathy patients. Patients with uncontrolled infections, other autoimmune diseases, pregnancy or lactation were excluded. Diagnoses relied on clinical symptoms, serum thyroxine and TRAb, thyroid ultrasound and orbital computed tomography. Ficoll-Paque density gradient centrifugation was used to isolate PBMCs from approximately 10 ml of fresh peripheral blood. Total RNA was extracted with Trizol reagent, and quality was checked on an Agilent 2100 Bioanalyzer. Trimming accounts for 1 base at V and 7 bases at J, while the number of junction bases matched to no gene is 4. From the cysteine up to the phenylalanine, the CDR3 has a length of 15 residues. CDR3 DNA only is kept here, 45 bases in frame from base 1. According to the germline V gene, CDR1 reads SGHVS and CDR2 reads FNYEAQ.

In its sample, this clonotype was seen a few times. Its antigen is still unknown. No base quality information exists; no much larger clone differs at one position. This chain is built from TRBV7-6 and TRBJ1-6; TRBD1 aligns with 7 central bases. The sequence was obtained from a man between 40 and 49 years old with Graves' ophthalmopathy. The specimen was blood. At the DNA level, the sequence is TGTGCCAGCAGCTTAGTCGCGGGACAGAATTCACCCCTCCACTTT. Its amino acids are CASSLVAGQNSPLHF.